The clone carrying this T cell receptor beta chain was detected once. Its specificity is unknown. Libraries were prepared by immunoSEQ multiplex PCR; TCRdb keeps only in-frame clonotypes and omits some of them. The data contain approximately 100,000 clones, approximately 89% of them singletons. This CDR3 is built from 15 residues. V was pared by 4 bases and J by 0 bases, with 11 bases between. Germline-derived CDR1 and CDR2 are SGHRS and YFSETQ. The sample comes from a study of T cell responses to AZD1222 COVID-19 vaccine. Overall study results and limits: CD4 TCRs associated with vaccination spanned spike, dominating at 160-218 and 743-854. In a largely white British group with more females than males, clonal diversity was possibly underestimated. Baseline seropositivity occurred in only six AZD1222 recipients.

Timing groups of about 4 and about 12 weeks for second doses were pooled. Specimen: peripheral blood, collected 28 days after the second AZD1222 dose. V gene TRBV5-1 combines with J gene TRBJ1-5; the D gene is possibly TRBD1 (6 bases). The TCR comes from an adult who received the AZD1222 COVID-19 vaccine. The CDR3 region has the DNA TGCGCCAGCAGCCTACAGGGAAATAGCAATCAGCCCCAGCATTTT. Translated, it gives CASSLQGNSNQPQHF. Drawing the rest from reference TRBV5-1 and TRBJ1-5, the complete variable domain is KAGVTQTPRYLIKTRGQQVTLSCSPISGHRSVSWYQQTPGQGLQFLFEYFSETQRNKGNFPGRFSGRQFSNSRSEMNVSTLELGDSALYLCASSLQGNSNQPQHFGDGTRLSIL.